This TCR beta chain was found in a study of T-cell reconstitution after alpha-beta-depleted transplantation in children. J gave up 5 bases and V 0 bases, and 13 bases lay outside the gene matches. The CDR3 extends over 19 amino acids. The germline V gene encodes CDR1 SGHVS and CDR2 FQNEAQ. This clonotype was seen only a few times. The authors prepared the TCRbeta library with unique molecular identifiers. One entry per CDR3 protein, called by TCRdb with MiXCR from the PCR reads. Here the sample spans about 540,000 distinct CDR3 sequences, 15% to 20% being singletons. The TCR comes from a human donor who donated a stem cell graft to a child with acute lymphoblastic leukemia. The sequencing used PBMCs from the stem cell graft donor, collected from the stem cell graft. The chain couples TRBV7-8 to TRBJ2-1; TRBD2 matches 10 bases. DNA of the CDR3: TGTGCCAGCAGCTTAGCGTGGGCTAGCGGGAGAGAATTAAACAATGAGCAGTTCTTC. This codes for CASSLAWASGRELNNEQFF.